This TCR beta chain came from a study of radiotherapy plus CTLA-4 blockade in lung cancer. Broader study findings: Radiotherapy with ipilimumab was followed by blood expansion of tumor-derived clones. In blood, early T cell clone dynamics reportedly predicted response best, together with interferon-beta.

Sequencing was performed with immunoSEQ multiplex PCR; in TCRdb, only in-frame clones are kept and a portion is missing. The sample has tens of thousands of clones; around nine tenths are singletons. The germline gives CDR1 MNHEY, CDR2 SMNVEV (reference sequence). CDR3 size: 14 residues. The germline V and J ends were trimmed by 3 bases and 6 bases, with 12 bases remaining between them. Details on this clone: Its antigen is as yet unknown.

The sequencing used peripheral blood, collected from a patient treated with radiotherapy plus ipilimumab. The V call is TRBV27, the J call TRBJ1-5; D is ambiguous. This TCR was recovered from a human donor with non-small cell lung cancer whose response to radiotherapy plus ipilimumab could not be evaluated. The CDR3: CASSFSGEGQPQHF. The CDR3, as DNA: TGTGCCAGCAGTTTTTCCGGGGAGGGTCAGCCCCAGCATTTT.